The clone carrying this T cell receptor beta chain was counted a few times. This sample stems from a study of early T cells in non-severe SARS-CoV-2 infection. Study-wide background: With bulk RNA from unsorted whole blood as input, sequencing yielded unpaired chains.

Trimming removed 0 bases at V and 7 bases at J, with 10 bases between. The CDR3 is 13 amino acids. From germline, CDR1 is DFQATT and CDR2 SNEGSKA (reference sequence). Individual cDNA molecules were tagged with unique molecular identifiers, the study reported. TCRdb passed the 5' RACE reads through MiXCR, listing each CDR3 protein once. The repertoire holds 30,000 to 40,000 distinct CDR3 sequences, 5.7% seen once, with 5% to 6% in the top ten. This chain uses TRBV20-1 with TRBJ2-1; no firm D call. The sequenced sample consisted of whole blood. This clonotype was obtained from an adult who was a healthcare worker with PCR-confirmed SARS-CoV-2 infection or an uninfected control (not recorded which). The CDR3 loop reads CSARDLDLNEQFF. CDR3 coding DNA: TGCAGTGCTAGAGACCTCGATTTGAATGAGCAGTTCTTC.